Below, 9 T cell receptor beta chains from the same sample are listed, as sequenced in a study of T cell responses to AZD1222 COVID-19 vaccine. Profiling relied on immunoSEQ multiplex PCR, and the TCRdb table lists in-frame clones only, not all of them. The sample consists of over 100,000 clones, around nine tenths of them appearing once. Sequencing used peripheral blood, obtained on day 0 of AZD1222 vaccination. The receptor set was obtained from an adult in good health.

The V call is TRBV10-2, the J call TRBJ1-4, with TRBD1 matching over 7 bases. V trimming: 10 bases; J trimming: 8 bases; junction bases outside the gene matches: 16. The CDR3 runs to 15 residues. Germline lookup yields CDR1 WSHSY and CDR2 SAAADI. The CDR3 region has the DNA TGCGCCACCCGACCCCCAGGGACAGAACGAGAAAAACTGTTTTTT. This translates into CATRPPGTEREKLFF.

J is TRBJ2-1 and V is TRBV11-2; the D call may be TRBD1 or TRBD2 (5 bases each). Germline CDR1 is SGHAT and CDR2 is FQNNGV. CDR3 size: 16 residues. V was cut by 3 bases and J by 4 bases, with 16 bases left in between. The CDR3 here is CASSFSGTGSYNEQFF. In DNA, the CDR3 is TGTGCCAGCAGCTTTTCGGGGACCGGATCTTACAATGAGCAGTTCTTC.

J is TRBJ1-5 and V is TRBV28; 7 bases line up with TRBD1. Trimming removed 4 bases from V and 7 bases from J; junction bases left unmatched: 4. This CDR3 has 13 amino acids. Germline V gene lookup returns CDR1 MDHEN and CDR2 SYDVKM. CDR3 region: CASSYRGGQPQHF. CDR3 sequence (DNA): TGTGCCAGCAGTTACAGGGGTGGACAGCCCCAGCATTTT.

The CDR3 reads CAWSVHGGVGQFF. The CDR3, as DNA: TGTGCCTGGAGTGTACACGGGGGGGTAGGGCAGTTCTTC. J is TRBJ2-1 and V is TRBV30; TRBD2 aligns across 8 bases. V was clipped by 0 bases and J by 12 bases; unmatched bases: 7. The CDR3 consists of 13 residues. CDR1 is GTSNPN, CDR2 SVGIG, per germline (reference sequence).

The genes are TRBV7-2 and TRBJ1-1; D is ambiguous. Trimming shortened V by 6 bases and J by 3 bases, and 14 bases separated the two germline ends. Looked up from germline, CDR1 is SGHTA and CDR2 is FQGNSA. The CDR3 totals 14 residues. As DNA, the CDR3 is TGTGCCAGCAGTAAACAGAGGACGGACACTGAAGCTTTCTTT. Its translation: CASSKQRTDTEAFF.

CDR3 bases: TGTGCCAGCAGGGCCGGGACAGGGAATCAGCCCCAGCATTTT. This sequence encodes CASRAGTGNQPQHF. The rearrangement links TRBV3-1 (or the pseudogene TRBV3-2) to TRBJ1-5; TRBD1 matches 9 bases. Germline V gene sequence: CDR1 LGHDT, CDR2 YNNKEL (reference sequence). Germline trimming cut 6 bases from V and 4 bases from J; bases unmatched to any gene: 4. The length of the CDR3 is 14 residues.

This chain uses TRBV6-5 with TRBJ2-1, with 11 bases fitting TRBD1. The CDR3 is 13 amino acids. The V and J ends lost 6 bases and 12 bases, in that order; junction bases with no gene match: 7. Looked up from germline, CDR1 is MNHEY and CDR2 is SVGAGI. The CDR3 DNA is TGTGCCAGCAGCCGGACAGGGGGCCTTGGGCAGTTCTTC. Its translation is CASSRTGGLGQFF.

This clone was counted a single time. The chain couples TRBV7-3 to TRBJ2-1; the match to TRBD1 covers 9 bases. Germline CDR1 reads SGHTA; CDR2 reads FQGTGA. Trimming removed 4 bases from V and 5 bases from J; junction bases left unmatched: 9. This CDR3 is built from 16 residues. The CDR3 DNA reads TGTGCCAGCAGCTGGGGTTTGGGACAGGGACACAATGAGCAGTTCTTC. Its protein product is CASSWGLGQGHNEQFF.

The chain combines TRBV11-2 with TRBJ2-1; 12 bases are a match to TRBD2. The germline CDR1 and CDR2 sequences are SGHAT and FQNNGV. This CDR3 region has 15 residues. Trimming took 5 bases from V and 10 from J; bases not matched to a gene: 9. Written as DNA, the CDR3 is TGTGCCAGCAGCCCCTCTAGCGGGGGGGCCGGCGAGCAGTTCTTC. Translation: CASSPSSGGAGEQFF.